Described below is a single T cell receptor beta chain sequence and its context. The data are from a study of T cells after yellow fever vaccination. They built TCR cDNA with 5'RACE template switching, a step that put in a universal primer site and UMIs. TCRdb fed the 5' RACE reads into MiXCR, producing one record per CDR3 protein. The top ten hold around 0.9% of the sample, which has around 250,000 distinct CDR3 sequences, 6.9% seen once. The receptor was isolated from a man aged 25-45 years who received the YFV17D yellow fever vaccine. The sequences come from CD4+ T cells sorted from PBMCs, collected 15 days after the yellow fever booster vaccination.

The CDR3 loop is CATSDLSGRLTYEQYF. CDR3 nucleotides: TGTGCCACCAGTGATCTTAGCGGGAGGCTTACCTACGAGCAGTACTTC. The chain recombines TRBV24-1 with TRBJ2-7, with 10 nucleotides matching TRBD2. J lost 2 bases, V lost 3 bases, and 6 bases had no gene match. The CDR3 runs to 16 residues. Germline CDR1 is KGHDR and CDR2 is SFDVKD.